This TCR beta chain was sequenced in a study of blood T cell repertoires in COVID-19 (dated by TCRdb to the early 2020s). A note on the overall study: Samples covering the acute and convalescent phases of COVID-19 were provided by collaborators in the United States, Italy and Spain. The material from the prospective study consisted of cDNA or gDNA derived from T cells, B-cell-depleted T cells, or PBMCs. Deeply sampled blood TCRbeta repertoires from subjects exposed to, actively infected with, or recovered from COVID-19 were included in the dataset. The sample metadata nearly always contained a de-identified subject ID, COVID-19 status, age in years and sex. Where available, HLA class I and class II types were taken from metadata supplied by the sample provider and were not determined by assay-based typing. The samples were drawn from two sources: the first 160 participants of the ongoing ImmuneRACE study, and fewer than 1,500 subjects contributed by 6 global collaborators. The repertoires were released in a freely available public database meant as a resource for research on the immune response to SARS-CoV-2.

TCRbeta CDR3 regions were amplified from genomic DNA by means of the immunoSEQ Assay, a bias-controlled multiplex PCR. Under the source paper's analysis protocol: The number of nucleated cells in each sample was estimated from the amplification of reference gene primers within the assay. To quantify the absolute abundance of each unique TCRbeta CDR3 rearrangement, sequence reads were collapsed and filtered. For each sample, productive Simpson clonality was calculated as the square root of Simpson's diversity index over productive rearrangements. The table comes from immuneACCESS by way of TCRdb, which keeps in-frame sequences with V and J called. Part of the clones is missing from these tables; in studies checked, under half for an unresolved V gene and the rest for unknown reasons. That table supplies the V and J calls and clone size; D and trimming were determined from the DNA. The sample yields about 120,000 clones; roughly four fifths were counted once. The ten largest clonotypes hold roughly 12% of the sample.

On this clone itself: What this receptor recognizes is not known. The record has no base qualities; no much larger clone is one base away.

Each collaborating institution followed its own protocols to collect whole blood in K2EDTA tubes. For TCRbeta analysis, collaborator samples were shipped as frozen whole blood, as isolated PBMCs, or as DNA extracted from either sample type. CDR1 and CDR2, looked up from the germline V gene, are SGHRS and YFSETQ. Spanning cysteine to phenylalanine, the CDR3 consists of 14 amino acids. Only the CDR3 DNA is retained, 42 bases long and in frame from the first base. Trimming takes 4 bases off V and 2 bases off J; junction bases not matched to a gene: 4. Beyond this particular receptor, the publication reports: Clinical and demographic metadata were provided uncurated, with the amount varying by source and participant.

The rearrangement joined TRBV5-1 to TRBJ2-7, with TRBD1 matching 9 junction bases. This receptor was identified in a human donor in a cohort sampled during active COVID-19. The sequencing input was peripheral blood. CDR3 region: CASSHGTGTYEQYF. The bases are TGCGCCAGCAGCCACGGGACAGGGACCTACGAGCAGTACTTC.